The 11 T cell receptor beta chains presented below share a single source sample, sequenced in a study of blood T cell repertoires in COVID-19. TCRdb's table, derived via immunoSEQ multiplex PCR, lists solely in-frame clones and lacks some. This sample has about 100,000 clones, with over 75% found just once. Sequences were obtained from peripheral blood. Receptors originate from a man in his sixties with acute or convalescent COVID-19.

This chain links TRBV7-9 with TRBJ1-1; possibly TRBD1 for D (6 bases). Between the trimmed V and J ends, which lost 4 bases and 6 bases, there was a span of 12 bases. Germline CDR1 and CDR2: SEHNR and FQNEAQ (reference sequence). The CDR3 covers 13 residues. CDR3 in DNA: TGTGCCAGCAGCTCAGGGGCCGTGGCTGAAGCTTTCTTT. It specifies CASSSGAVAEAFF.

The chain joins TRBV7-3 to TRBJ2-5; 11 nucleotides line up with TRBD1. The V gene end was trimmed by 6 bases and the J gene end by 4 bases; junction bases not matched to a gene: 10. Looked up from germline, CDR1 is SGHTA and CDR2 is FQGTGA. The length of the CDR3 is 16 residues. The CDR3 coding sequence is TGTGCCAGCAGTCGACGAACCGGGACAGGGGGAGAGACCCAGTACTTC. It specifies CASSRRTGTGGETQYF.

In this sample, this clone turned up once. The chain has TRBV6-5 and TRBJ2-7; 9 bases agree with TRBD2. CDR1 is MNHEY, CDR2 SVGAGI, per germline. V was pared by 2 bases and J by 2 bases, with 4 bases of the junction left unmatched. The CDR3 is 15 amino acids. The chain's CDR3 is CASSYQTSGPYEQYF. CDR3 coding DNA: TGTGCCAGCAGTTACCAGACTAGCGGACCCTACGAGCAGTACTTC.

This chain uses TRBV21-1 with TRBJ2-5; the table names TRBD1, a call not compared with the DNA. TRBV21-1 is an annotated pseudogene. The CDR3 contains 14 residues. The CDR3 loop reads CASMLGARRETQYF. As DNA, the CDR3 is TGTGCCAGCATGCTGGGGGCGAGAAGAGAGACCCAGTACTTC.

This clone was found a few times. The chain uses TRBV25-1 and TRBJ1-1, with a tentative D call TRBD1 (6 bases). Germline lookup yields CDR1 MGHDK and CDR2 SYGVNS. V dropped 4 bases and J dropped 2 bases, with 14 bases sitting between them. The CDR3 covers 15 residues. The CDR3 bases are TGTGCCAGCAGTGGGGCCCAGGGACACAACACTGAAGCTTTCTTT. Its translation is CASSGAQGHNTEAFF.

CDR3 coding DNA: TGTGCCAGCAGCTTACTAATTGCGGACACTGAAGCTTTCTTT. This codes for CASSLLIADTEAFF. The gene calls are TRBV7-2 and TRBJ1-1; D unclear. V was shortened by 2 bases and J by 3 bases, with 10 bases between the two germline ends. The V gene's germline CDR1 is SGHTA and CDR2 FQGNSA. The CDR3 has 14 amino acids.

The DNA of the CDR3 is TGTGCCAGCAGCAGGACTAGCGGGTACTACAATGAGCAGTTCTTC. Its protein is CASSRTSGYYNEQFF. J is TRBJ2-1 and V is TRBV28, with TRBD2 matching 11 bases. CDR3 length: 15 amino acids. The germline V gene has CDR1 MDHEN and CDR2 SYDVKM. V shed 6 bases and J 3 bases; nucleotides not matched to a gene: 4.

The V call is TRBV7-9, the J call TRBJ2-7; D might be TRBD2 (5 bases). Per the germline V gene, CDR1 is SEHNR and CDR2 is FQNEAQ (reference sequence). This CDR3 is 14 amino acids long. V shed 3 bases and J shed 2 bases, with 11 bases lying between them. The CDR3 protein is CASSLDLAAYEQYF. CDR3 DNA sequence: TGTGCCAGCAGCTTGGATCTAGCCGCCTACGAGCAGTACTTC.

The J gene is TRBJ2-1, the V gene TRBV7-2; 7 nucleotides line up with TRBD1. Trimming at V came to 5 bases and at J to 2 bases, leaving 3 bases not matched to a gene. This CDR3 has 14 amino acids. The germline gives CDR1 SGHTA, CDR2 FQGNSA. CDR3: CASSRDRTYNEQFF. The CDR3 nucleotides read TGTGCCAGCAGCCGGGACAGAACCTACAATGAGCAGTTCTTC.

The chain carries TRBV11-2 and TRBJ2-7; TRBD1 agrees at 8 bases. V was pared by 4 bases and J by 5 bases, with 13 bases of the junction left unmatched. The CDR3 loop spans 16 amino acids. Germline loops: CDR1 SGHAT, CDR2 FQNNGV. The CDR3 coding sequence is TGTGCCAGCAGCTGGTGGGCTCAGGGGGCCAGTAACGAGCAGTACTTC. Translating it yields CASSWWAQGASNEQYF.

There are a few counts of this clone. This sequence joins TRBV7-6 and TRBJ2-5, with 8 nucleotides matching TRBD2. CDR1 and CDR2 from the germline V gene are SGHVS and FNYEAQ. With 1 base clipped from V and 5 bases from J, the junction kept 6 bases outside the gene matches. This CDR3 comprises 15 residues. The CDR3 DNA is TGTGCCAGCAGCTTAGGCGGGGGGTCGGGGGAGACCCAGTACTTC. Translation gives CASSLGGGSGETQYF.